This passage covers 27 T cell receptor beta chains from one sample sequenced in a study of shared clonotypes between healthy human individuals. Sequencing was performed with immunoSEQ multiplex PCR; in TCRdb, only in-frame clones are kept and a portion is missing. The sample lists hundreds of thousands of clones; 74% were seen once. Material: memory CD4+ T cells sorted from blood. Subset specified: CD45RA-negative fraction. These receptors all come from a man aged 25 to 40 in good health.

The V call is TRBV15, the J call TRBJ1-4; D possibly corresponds to TRBD1 (5 bases). This CDR3 contains 16 residues. In germline, CDR1 is LNHNV, CDR2 YYDKDF (reference sequence). Trimming cost V 0 bases and J 4 bases, with 12 bases left between them. CDR3 amino acids: CATSRDSLRGNEKLFF. The CDR3 DNA is TGTGCCACCAGCAGAGACAGCCTGAGGGGTAATGAAAAACTGTTTTTT.

J is TRBJ1-5 and V is TRBV10-3; TRBD1 agrees at 7 bases. Germline V gives CDR1 ENHRY, CDR2 SYGVKD. J lost 6 bases, V lost 6 bases, and 8 bases had no gene match. The CDR3 totals 14 residues. For the CDR3, the DNA is TGTGCCATCAGCAAACAGGGGCAGGGTCAGCCCCAGCATTTT. Encoded protein: CAISKQGQGQPQHF.

The chain's CDR3 is CASSKPGTGEAFF. The CDR3 DNA sequence: TGTGCCAGCAGTAAACCCGGGACAGGGGAAGCTTTCTTT. The chain combines TRBV6-6 with TRBJ1-1, with 9 positions matching TRBD1. Trimming at V came to 5 bases and at J to 8 bases, leaving 6 bases not matched to a gene. Germline CDR1 MNHNY, CDR2 SVGAGI (reference sequence). This CDR3 has 13 residues.

The V gene is TRBV5-5, the J gene TRBJ1-2; 8 bases match TRBD1. Germline loops: CDR1 SGHKS, CDR2 YYEKEE (reference sequence). The CDR3 is 15 amino acids. V lost 0 bases, J lost 4 bases, and 5 bases stayed unmatched. The CDR3 coding sequence is TGTGCCAGCAGCTTGGGAGCGGACAGGGTCTATGGCTACACCTTC. This gives the protein CASSLGADRVYGYTF.

V and J are TRBV28 and TRBJ1-5; 8 positions agree with TRBD1. This CDR3 has 15 amino acids. Germline CDR1 reads MDHEN; CDR2 reads SYDVKM. V was pared by 6 bases and J by 2 bases, with 6 bases of the junction left unmatched. DNA of the CDR3: TGTGCCAGCAGGTCCAGGGGGCAGGGCAATCAGCCCCAGCATTTT. Protein product: CASRSRGQGNQPQHF.

The gene calls are TRBV10-1 and TRBJ1-4, with 8 bases lining up with TRBD1. Losses at the gene ends were 6 bases for V and 13 bases for J; bases not matched to a gene: 10. Germline lookup yields CDR1 WNHNN and CDR2 SYGVQD (reference sequence). This CDR3 contains 13 residues. The DNA of the CDR3 is TGCGCCAGCAGCGTCGGGACAGGCGGGAGACTGTTTTTT. Amino acids: CASSVGTGGRLFF.

The genes are TRBV2 and TRBJ2-7; D not certain. Germline V gene data show CDR1 as SNHLY and CDR2 as FYNNEI. Trimming stripped 3 bases from V and 2 bases from J, with 11 bases between. The CDR3 sequence is 14 residues long. The CDR3 loop reads CASSDWLETYEQYF. In DNA, the CDR3 is TGTGCCAGCAGTGATTGGCTAGAAACCTACGAGCAGTACTTC.

CDR3: CASSLVGGAPGTEAFF. As DNA, the CDR3 is TGTGCCAGCTCCCTCGTAGGGGGCGCCCCGGGCACTGAAGCTTTCTTT. The genes are TRBV18 and TRBJ1-1; 7 nucleotides line up with TRBD1. Looked up from germline, CDR1 is KGHSH and CDR2 is LQKENI. This CDR3 is built from 16 residues. V was clipped by 6 bases and J by 4 bases; unmatched bases: 14.

The V gene is TRBV7-2, the J gene TRBJ2-6; tentative D call: TRBD2 (6 bases). Trimming took 0 bases from V and 2 from J, leaving 14 bases between them. This CDR3 has 18 amino acids. Germline CDR1 and CDR2: SGHTA and FQGNSA. Written as DNA, the CDR3 is TGTGCCAGCAGCTTAGCCCCTCCGTCTAGCGCTGGGGCCAACGTCCTGACTTTC. As protein: CASSLAPPSSAGANVLTF.

This clone showed up just a few times. The CDR3 loop is CASSETALRGANVLTF. CDR3 DNA sequence: TGTGCCAGCAGTGAAACGGCCCTTCGCGGGGCCAACGTCCTGACTTTC. The rearrangement joins TRBV2 to TRBJ2-6; D uncertain. This CDR3 region has 16 residues. V was cut by 2 bases and J by 4 bases, with 12 bases left in between. The germline V gene has CDR1 SNHLY and CDR2 FYNNEI.

V gene TRBV4-3 combines with J gene TRBJ2-7; tentatively, D is TRBD2 (7 bases). The CDR3 contains 15 residues. The ends were cut back, 3 bases at V and 4 bases at J, with 16 bases in the middle. Looked up from germline, CDR1 is LGHNA and CDR2 is YSLEER. The CDR3 DNA sequence: TGCGCCAGCAGCCAGGCCCTTGGGGGGGCTTACGAGCAGTACTTC. Translation gives CASSQALGGAYEQYF.

This sequence joins TRBV2 and TRBJ2-3; 8 bases map to TRBD2. Germline V gene sequence: CDR1 SNHLY, CDR2 FYNNEI. After removal of 7 bases from V and 4 bases from J, the junction contained 13 bases not matched to a gene. This CDR3 spans 16 amino acids. The CDR3 DNA sequence: TGTGCCAGCATCCCTCGGGAGACTAGCGTAGCAGATACGCAGTATTTT. Protein: CASIPRETSVADTQYF.

The J gene is TRBJ2-3, the V gene TRBV5-1, with D uncertain. V dropped 4 bases and J dropped 0 bases, with 9 bases sitting between them. The length of the CDR3 is 14 residues. Germline loops: CDR1 SGHRS, CDR2 YFSETQ. CDR3 sequence: CASSPQTSTDTQYF. CDR3 sequence (DNA): TGCGCCAGCAGCCCCCAGACTAGCACAGATACGCAGTATTTT.

The chain recombines TRBV11-2 with TRBJ1-1, with 9 bases that match TRBD1. From germline, CDR1 is SGHAT and CDR2 FQNNGV. The CDR3 has 13 amino acids. The ends lost 7 bases at V and 11 bases at J; junction bases unmatched: 11. The DNA for the CDR3 is TGTGCCAGCACCCGAGACAGGGGGGCTATGGCTTTCTTT. Protein sequence: CASTRDRGAMAFF.

The chain uses TRBV7-2 and TRBJ1-4; no definite D call. The CDR3 consists of 16 residues. Trimming removed 5 bases from V and 0 bases from J, with 13 bases in between. CDR1 and CDR2 (germline): SGHTA, FQGNSA. The CDR3 reads CASSPPGFATNEKLFF. CDR3 bases: TGTGCCAGCAGCCCACCGGGTTTCGCAACTAATGAAAAACTGTTTTTT.

This clone was counted a few times. The chain couples TRBV19 to TRBJ1-5; D possibly corresponds to TRBD1 (5 bases). V lost 6 bases, J lost 3 bases, and 15 bases lay in between. This CDR3 spans 15 amino acids. The germline gives CDR1 LNHDA, CDR2 SQIVND (reference sequence). CDR3 bases: TGTGCCAGTAGCCTAGGACACAACAACAATCAGCCCCAGCATTTT. This sequence encodes CASSLGHNNNQPQHF.

The gene calls are TRBV15 and TRBJ2-1; D possibly corresponds to TRBD2 (5 bases). This CDR3 is built from 14 residues. Germline-derived CDR1 and CDR2 are LNHNV and YYDKDF (reference sequence). V lost 2 bases and J 8 bases, leaving 13 bases between the germline ends. CDR3: CATSRRLAPDEQFF. CDR3 coding DNA: TGTGCCACCAGCAGACGGCTAGCTCCGGATGAGCAGTTCTTC.

The table lists this clone with many counts. V and J are TRBV4-2 and TRBJ1-1; D perhaps matches TRBD1 (6 bases). Trimming cost V 0 bases and J 1 base, with 12 bases left between them. Germline V gene data show CDR1 as LGHNA and CDR2 as YNFKEQ. The CDR3 has 16 amino acids. CDR3 in amino acids: CASSQDQSRGNTEAFF. The CDR3, as DNA: TGTGCCAGCAGCCAAGATCAGTCCAGGGGGAACACTGAAGCTTTCTTT.

This clone was seen a single time. The chain links TRBV6-6 to TRBJ1-4; D remains unclear. This CDR3 contains 16 residues. CDR1 and CDR2 from the germline V gene are MNHNY and SVGAGI (reference sequence). V was clipped by 2 bases and J by 3 bases, with 13 bases between them. CDR3 in amino acids: CASSYQTPRANEKLFF. The CDR3 coding sequence is TGTGCCAGCAGTTACCAGACTCCTAGGGCTAATGAAAAACTGTTTTTT.

The chain has TRBV29-1 and TRBJ2-1; D could derive from TRBD1 or TRBD2 (6 bases each). Trimming cost V 5 bases and J 7 bases, with 9 bases left between them. CDR1 is SQVTM and CDR2 is ANQGSEA in the germline V gene. CDR3 length equals 11 residues. This CDR3 reads CSVRRGNEQFF. Written as DNA, the CDR3 is TGCAGCGTTCGGAGGGGGAATGAGCAGTTCTTC.

V usage is TRBV6-6 and J usage is TRBJ1-1; D not resolved. The CDR3 runs to 13 residues. The V gene lost 5 bases and the J gene lost 6 bases, with 13 bases spanning the gap. CDR1 and CDR2 from the germline V gene are MNHNY and SVGAGI (reference sequence). CDR3 sequence: CASSTLTIAEAFF. The CDR3 DNA reads TGTGCCAGCAGTACTCTAACAATAGCTGAAGCTTTCTTT.

This clone was seen a handful of times. This sequence joins TRBV29-1 and TRBJ2-3, with 14 bases lining up with TRBD2. CDR1 is SQVTM and CDR2 is ANQGSEA in the germline V gene. Trimming cost V 7 bases and J 4 bases; bases outside gene matches: 7. The CDR3 runs to 15 residues. CDR3 DNA sequence: TGCAGCGGTGCAGGACTAGCGGGAGGATCAGATACGCAGTATTTT. It codes for CSGAGLAGGSDTQYF.

Only a few counts were recorded for this clone. The J gene is TRBJ2-2, the V gene TRBV28, with TRBD2 matching 7 bases. The J segment lost 4 bases and the V segment lost 6 bases, leaving 17 bases of the junction unmatched. Per the germline V gene, CDR1 is MDHEN and CDR2 is SYDVKM. CDR3 length: 18 amino acids. The chain's CDR3 is CASSLRGGGRGRTGELFF. Here the CDR3 DNA reads TGTGCCAGCAGCTTGAGGGGCGGAGGGAGGGGACGCACCGGGGAGCTGTTTTTT. The entire variable domain, with the rest obtained from reference TRBV28 and TRBJ2-2, is as follows: DVKVTQSSRYLVKRTGEKVFLECVQDMDHENMFWYRQDPGLGLRLIYFSYDVKMKEKGDIPEGYSVSREKKERFSLILESASTNQTSMYLCASSLRGGGRGRTGELFFGEGSRLTVL.

The chain joins TRBV18 to TRBJ1-2, with 9 bases lining up with TRBD1. The J segment lost 4 bases and the V segment lost 1 base, leaving 7 bases of the junction unmatched. This CDR3 is built from 16 residues. Germline V CDR1 and CDR2: KGHSH, LQKENI. CDR3 sequence reads: CASSPRRDRDGYGYTF. CDR3 nucleotides: TGTGCCAGCTCACCACGGAGGGACAGGGACGGCTATGGCTACACCTTC.

The gene calls are TRBV5-4 and TRBJ1-2; 7 positions match TRBD1. There are 14 residues in the CDR3. Germline V CDR1 and CDR2: SGHNT, YYREEE (reference sequence). After removal of 4 bases from V and 8 bases from J, the junction contained 11 bases not matched to a gene. DNA of the CDR3: TGTGCCAGCAGCCCTAATGGACAGGTCGAAGGCTACACCTTC. Encoded protein: CASSPNGQVEGYTF.

This chain uses TRBV27 with TRBJ1-2, with TRBD1 matching 8 bases. CDR1 is MNHEY and CDR2 is SMNVEV in the germline V gene (reference sequence). The CDR3 totals 13 residues. Trimming cost V 5 bases and J 5 bases; bases outside gene matches: 4. The CDR3 loop reads CASSPRTGYGYTF. The CDR3 bases are TGTGCCAGCAGTCCGCGGACAGGGTATGGCTACACCTTC.

The chain links TRBV6-5 to TRBJ2-1; no clear D. Between the trimmed V and J ends, which lost 6 bases and 7 bases, there was a span of 13 bases. The germline CDR1 and CDR2 sequences are MNHEY and SVGAGI. The CDR3 runs 13 residues. The CDR3 sequence is CASRTTKTNEQFF. The DNA for the CDR3 is TGTGCCAGCAGGACGACGAAGACAAATGAGCAGTTCTTC.